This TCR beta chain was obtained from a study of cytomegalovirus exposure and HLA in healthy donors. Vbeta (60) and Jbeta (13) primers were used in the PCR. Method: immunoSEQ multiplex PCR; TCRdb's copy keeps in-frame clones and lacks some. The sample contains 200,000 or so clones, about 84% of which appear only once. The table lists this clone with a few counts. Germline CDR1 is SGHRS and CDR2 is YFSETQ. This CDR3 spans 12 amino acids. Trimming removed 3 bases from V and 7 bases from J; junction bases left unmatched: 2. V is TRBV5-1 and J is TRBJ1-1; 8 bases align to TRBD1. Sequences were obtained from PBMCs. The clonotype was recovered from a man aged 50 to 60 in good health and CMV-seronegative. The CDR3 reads CASSSDRGEAFF. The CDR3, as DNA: TGCGCCAGCAGCTCAGACAGGGGTGAAGCTTTCTTT.